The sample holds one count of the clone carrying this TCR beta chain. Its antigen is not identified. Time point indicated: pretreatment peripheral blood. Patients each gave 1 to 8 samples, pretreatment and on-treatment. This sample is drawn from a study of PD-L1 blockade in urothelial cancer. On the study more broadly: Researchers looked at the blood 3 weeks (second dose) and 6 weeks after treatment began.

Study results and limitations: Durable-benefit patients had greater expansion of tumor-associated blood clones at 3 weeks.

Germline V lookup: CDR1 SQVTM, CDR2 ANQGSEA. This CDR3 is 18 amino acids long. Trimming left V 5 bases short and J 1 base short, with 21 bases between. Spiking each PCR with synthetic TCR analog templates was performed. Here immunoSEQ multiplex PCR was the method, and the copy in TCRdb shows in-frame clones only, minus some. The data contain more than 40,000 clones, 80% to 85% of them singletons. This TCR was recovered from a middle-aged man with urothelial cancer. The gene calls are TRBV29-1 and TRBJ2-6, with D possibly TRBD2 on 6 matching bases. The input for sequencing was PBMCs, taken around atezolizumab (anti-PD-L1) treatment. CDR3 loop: CSVYVGGVFESGANVLTF. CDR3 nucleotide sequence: TGCAGCGTTTACGTCGGCGGGGTCTTTGAATCTGGGGCCAACGTCCTGACTTTC.